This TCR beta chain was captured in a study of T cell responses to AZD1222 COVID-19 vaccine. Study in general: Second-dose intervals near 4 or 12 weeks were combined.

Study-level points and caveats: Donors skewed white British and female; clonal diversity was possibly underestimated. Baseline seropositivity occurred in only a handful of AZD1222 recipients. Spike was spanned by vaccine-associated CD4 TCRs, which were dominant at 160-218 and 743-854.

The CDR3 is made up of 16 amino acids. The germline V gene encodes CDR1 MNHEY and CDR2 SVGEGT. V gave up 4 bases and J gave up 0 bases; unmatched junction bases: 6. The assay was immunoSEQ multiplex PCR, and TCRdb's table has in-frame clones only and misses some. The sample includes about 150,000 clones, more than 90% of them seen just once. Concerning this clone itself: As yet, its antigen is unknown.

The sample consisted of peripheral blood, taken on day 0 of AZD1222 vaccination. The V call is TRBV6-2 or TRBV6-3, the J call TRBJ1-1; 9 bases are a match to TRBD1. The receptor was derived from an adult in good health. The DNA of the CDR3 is TGTGCCAGCAGTTGGCGGACAGGGGCCCTGAACACTGAAGCTTTCTTT. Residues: CASSWRTGALNTEAFF.